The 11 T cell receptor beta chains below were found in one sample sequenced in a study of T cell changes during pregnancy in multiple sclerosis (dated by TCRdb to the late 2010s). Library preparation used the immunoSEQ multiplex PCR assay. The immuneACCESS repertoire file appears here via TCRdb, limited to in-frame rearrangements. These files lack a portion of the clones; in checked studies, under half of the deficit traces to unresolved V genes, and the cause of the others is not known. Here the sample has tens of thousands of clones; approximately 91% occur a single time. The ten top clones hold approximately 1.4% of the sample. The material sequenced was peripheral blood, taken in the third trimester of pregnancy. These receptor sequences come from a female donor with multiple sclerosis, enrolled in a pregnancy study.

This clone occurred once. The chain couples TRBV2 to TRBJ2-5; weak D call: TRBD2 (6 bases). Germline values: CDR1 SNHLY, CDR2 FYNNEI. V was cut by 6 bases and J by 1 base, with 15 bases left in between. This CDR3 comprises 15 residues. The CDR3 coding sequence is TGTGCCAGCAGCAGGAGCGGGTACCTCCAAGAGACCCAGTACTTC. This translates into CASSRSGYLQETQYF.

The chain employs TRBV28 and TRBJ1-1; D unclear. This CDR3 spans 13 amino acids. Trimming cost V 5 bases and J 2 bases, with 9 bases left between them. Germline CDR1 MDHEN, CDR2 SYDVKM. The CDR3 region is CASSTQDNTEAFF. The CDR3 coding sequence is TGTGCCAGCAGTACACAAGATAACACTGAAGCTTTCTTT. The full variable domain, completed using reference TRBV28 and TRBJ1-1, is DVKVTQSSRYLVKRTGEKVFLECVQDMDHENMFWYRQDPGLGLRLIYFSYDVKMKEKGDIPEGYSVSREKKERFSLILESASTNQTSMYLCASSTQDNTEAFFGQGTRLTVV.

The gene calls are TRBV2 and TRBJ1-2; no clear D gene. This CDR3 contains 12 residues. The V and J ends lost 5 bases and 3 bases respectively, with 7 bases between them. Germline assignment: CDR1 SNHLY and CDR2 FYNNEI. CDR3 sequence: CASSWSDYGYTF. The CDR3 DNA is TGTGCCAGCAGTTGGTCGGACTATGGCTACACCTTC.

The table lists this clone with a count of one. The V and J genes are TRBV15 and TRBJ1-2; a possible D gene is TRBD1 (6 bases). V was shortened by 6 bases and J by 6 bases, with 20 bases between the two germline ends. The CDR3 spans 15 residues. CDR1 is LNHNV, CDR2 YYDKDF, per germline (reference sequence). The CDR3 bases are TGTGCCACCAGGGGGGGCGGGGACTATCTGGATGGCTACACCTTC. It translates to CATRGGGDYLDGYTF.

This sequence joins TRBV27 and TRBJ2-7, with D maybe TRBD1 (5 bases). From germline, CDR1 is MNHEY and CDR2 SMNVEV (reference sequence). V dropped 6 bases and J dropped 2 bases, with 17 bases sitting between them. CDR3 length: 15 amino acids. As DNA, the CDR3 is TGTGCCAGCAGCCCATCAGGGCGAGGCGCCTACGAGCAGTACTTC. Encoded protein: CASSPSGRGAYEQYF.

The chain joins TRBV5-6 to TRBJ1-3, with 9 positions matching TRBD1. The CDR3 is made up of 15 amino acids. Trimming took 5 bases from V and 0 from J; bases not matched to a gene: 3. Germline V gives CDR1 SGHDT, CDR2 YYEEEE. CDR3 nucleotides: TGTGCCAGCAGGGGGACAGGGAGCTCTGGAAACACCATATATTTT. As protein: CASRGTGSSGNTIYF.

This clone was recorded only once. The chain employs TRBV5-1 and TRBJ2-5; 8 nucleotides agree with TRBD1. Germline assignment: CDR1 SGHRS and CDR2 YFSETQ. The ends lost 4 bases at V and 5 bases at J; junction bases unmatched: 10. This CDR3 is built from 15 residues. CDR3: CASSPGTGSVETQYF. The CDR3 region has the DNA TGCGCCAGCAGCCCTGGGACAGGTTCAGTGGAGACCCAGTACTTC.

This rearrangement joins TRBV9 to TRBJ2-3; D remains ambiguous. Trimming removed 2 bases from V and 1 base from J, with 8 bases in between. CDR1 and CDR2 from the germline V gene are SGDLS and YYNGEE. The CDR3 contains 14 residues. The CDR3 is CASSVFLGTDTQYF. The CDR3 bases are TGTGCCAGCAGCGTTTTTCTCGGCACAGATACGCAGTATTTT.

Here the CDR3 reads CASSHKLAGGFWGETQYF. CDR3 bases: TGTGCCAGCAGCCACAAACTAGCGGGGGGATTCTGGGGCGAGACCCAGTACTTC. This chain joins TRBV4-2 and TRBJ2-5; 12 bases map to TRBD2. This CDR3 has 18 residues. In germline, CDR1 is LGHNA, CDR2 YNFKEQ. V shed 3 bases, J shed 5 bases, and the junction held 13 bases outside the gene matches.

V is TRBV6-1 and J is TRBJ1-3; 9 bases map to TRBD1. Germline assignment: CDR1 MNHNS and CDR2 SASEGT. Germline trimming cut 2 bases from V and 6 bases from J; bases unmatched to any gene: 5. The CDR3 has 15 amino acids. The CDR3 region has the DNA TGTGCCAGCAGTGAAATGGGACAGGGAACAAACACCATATATTTT. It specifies CASSEMGQGTNTIYF.

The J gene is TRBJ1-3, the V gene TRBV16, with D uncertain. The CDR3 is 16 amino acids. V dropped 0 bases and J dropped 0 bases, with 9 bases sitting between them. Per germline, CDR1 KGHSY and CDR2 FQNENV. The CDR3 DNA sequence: TGTGCCAGCAGCCAATCGAGCCTGAACTCTGGAAACACCATATATTTT. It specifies CASSQSSLNSGNTIYF.